The subject of this entry is one T cell receptor (beta chain). Antigen unknown. The data were taken from a study of T-cell memory formation after mild COVID-19. Study-wide points: Researchers found some responding clones in pre-infection memory, a sign that cross-reactive memory joined. A second wave expanding day 15 to 37 was CD4+-biased; contracting clones were balanced.

It was 5'RACE with constant-segment primers that produced the TCR alpha and TCR beta cDNA libraries, which carried sample barcodes and UMIs. TCRdb called the 5' RACE reads again in MiXCR, with one record for every CDR3 protein. The table lists about 190,000 distinct CDR3 sequences, approximately 20% of them singletons. Trimming took off 4 bases at V and 9 bases at J, with 13 bases between the two ends. The CDR3 is 14 residues long. Germline loops: CDR1 MNHEY, CDR2 SVGEGT. The receptor comes from an adult woman who had mild COVID-19 (a few samples of this study predate the infection). Cell type and time point are not known. The sequencing sample was made of PBMCs or a T cell subset sorted from them (not recorded which). The chain carries TRBV6-2 or TRBV6-3 and TRBJ1-6, with D perhaps matching TRBD1 (5 bases). The CDR3 loop is CASSWNRLTSPLHF. Written as DNA, the CDR3 is TGTGCCAGCAGTTGGAACAGGCTTACTTCACCCCTCCACTTT.